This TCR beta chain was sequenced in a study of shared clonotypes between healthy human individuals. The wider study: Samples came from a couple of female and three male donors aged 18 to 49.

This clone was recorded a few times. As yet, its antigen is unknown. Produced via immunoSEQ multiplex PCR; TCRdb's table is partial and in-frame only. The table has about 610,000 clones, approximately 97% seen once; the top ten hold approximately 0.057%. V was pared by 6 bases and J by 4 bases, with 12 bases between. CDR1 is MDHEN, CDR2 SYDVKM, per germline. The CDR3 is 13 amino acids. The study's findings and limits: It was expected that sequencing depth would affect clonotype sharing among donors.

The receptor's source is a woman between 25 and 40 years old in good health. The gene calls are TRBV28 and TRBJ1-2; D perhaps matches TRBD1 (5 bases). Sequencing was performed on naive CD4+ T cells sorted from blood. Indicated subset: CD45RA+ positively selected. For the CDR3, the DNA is TGTGCCAGCAGGTCTCAGGGAATCTATGGCTACACCTTC. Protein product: CASRSQGIYGYTF.